Below, 25 T cell receptor beta chains from the same sample are listed, as sequenced in a study of cytomegalovirus exposure and HLA in healthy donors. This PCR relied on a set of 60 Vbeta primers and 13 Jbeta primers. Assay: immunoSEQ multiplex PCR; the TCRdb copy retains only in-frame clones and omits some. The table has under 150,000 clones, approximately 10% seen once. The sample consisted of PBMCs. These receptors were collected from a woman aged 40 to 50 in good health and CMV-seropositive.

The CDR3 sequence is CASSRGQASSYEQYF. The CDR3 region has the DNA TGTGCCAGCAGCCGGGGACAGGCTTCCTCCTACGAGCAGTACTTC. The V and J genes are TRBV7-9 and TRBJ2-7, with 8 bases aligning to TRBD1. V dropped 5 bases and J dropped 0; count of bases not matched to a gene: 6. CDR1 and CDR2 (germline): SEHNR, FQNEAQ (reference sequence). The CDR3 extends over 15 amino acids.

This clone was detected a few times. This chain links TRBV12-5 with TRBJ2-7, with 7 nucleotides matching TRBD2. CDR3 size: 14 residues. J lost 5 bases, V lost 3 bases, and 7 bases had no gene match. Germline V gene sequence: CDR1 LGHNT, CDR2 FRNRAP. DNA for the CDR3: TGTGCTAGTGGTTTCTTTGGGGGGGTTGACGAGCAGTACTTC. Its protein product is CASGFFGGVDEQYF.

This chain joins TRBV7-3 and TRBJ2-2, with 8 positions matching TRBD1. There are 15 residues in the CDR3. Trimming at V came to 5 bases and at J to 4 bases, leaving 6 bases not matched to a gene. Germline V gene data show CDR1 as SGHTA and CDR2 as FQGTGA. This CDR3 reads CASSVGTGSTGELFF. The CDR3 bases are TGTGCCAGCAGCGTAGGGACAGGTTCCACCGGGGAGCTGTTTTTT.

V gene TRBV29-1 combines with J gene TRBJ1-1; 8 bases match TRBD1. CDR1 and CDR2 (germline): SQVTM, ANQGSEA. The CDR3 is 14 residues long. The V gene end was trimmed by 3 bases and the J gene end by 4 bases; junction bases not matched to a gene: 7. CDR3 coding DNA: TGCAGCGTTGATAAGACAGGGGAGGGCACTGAAGCTTTCTTT. The encoded protein is CSVDKTGEGTEAFF.

This clone was detected a few times. V and J are TRBV5-6 and TRBJ1-1, with 9 bases lining up with TRBD1. Trimming took 3 bases from V and 4 from J; bases not matched to a gene: 7. Germline CDR1 is SGHDT and CDR2 is YYEEEE. The CDR3 extends over 15 amino acids. The CDR3 is CASSSWGTGTTEAFF. CDR3 sequence (DNA): TGTGCCAGCAGCTCCTGGGGGACAGGGACCACTGAAGCTTTCTTT. The full variable domain, completed using reference TRBV5-6 and TRBJ1-1, is DAGVTQSPTHLIKTRGQQVTLRCSPKSGHDTVSWYQQALGQGPQFIFQYYEEEERQRGNFPDRFSGHQFPNYSSELNVNALLLGDSALYLCASSSWGTGTTEAFFGQGTRLTVV.

This rearrangement joins TRBV18 to TRBJ1-1, with TRBD1 identical over 7 bases. Germline V lookup: CDR1 KGHSH, CDR2 LQKENI. The CDR3 loop spans 12 amino acids. Trimming took 5 bases from V and 8 from J; bases not matched to a gene: 5. This CDR3 reads CASSSQGWEAFF. The DNA for the CDR3 is TGTGCCAGCTCATCACAGGGGTGGGAAGCTTTCTTT.

This clone occurred a few times. CDR3: CASSPAVVYNEQFF. CDR3 nucleotide sequence: TGTGCCAGCAGCCCCGCGGTAGTTTACAATGAGCAGTTCTTC. The V gene is TRBV9, the J gene TRBJ2-1; no firm D call. In germline, CDR1 is SGDLS, CDR2 YYNGEE. Deletions cut 4 bases from V and 4 bases from J, with 12 bases between. The CDR3 is made up of 14 amino acids.

This clone was detected only a few times. CDR3 amino acids: CASSPLNGGADTEAFF. CDR3 coding DNA: TGTGCCAGCTCACCCCTCAATGGAGGCGCGGACACTGAAGCTTTCTTT. The chain has TRBV18 and TRBJ1-1; D gene unclear. V lost 3 bases, J lost 3 bases, and 17 bases lay in between. Germline CDR1 and CDR2: KGHSH and LQKENI. The CDR3 consists of 16 residues.

About this clone: At one boundary the junction diverges from the germline segment, which might be a read error. Here the CDR3 reads CASMKWNYCYTF. CDR3 sequence (DNA): TGTGCCAGCATGAAGTGGAACTATTGCTACACCTTC. The chain employs TRBV6-1 and TRBJ1-2, with no clear D. The CDR3 has 12 amino acids. Germline CDR1 reads MNHNS; CDR2 reads SASEGT.

This sequence joins TRBV5-4 and TRBJ1-2; maybe TRBD1 (6 bases). This CDR3 contains 16 residues. From germline, CDR1 is SGHNT and CDR2 YYREEE (reference sequence). Trimming left V 2 bases short and J 6 bases short, with 20 bases between. CDR3 DNA sequence: TGTGCCAGCAGCTTCCTACCCCAGGGGATTGAGGATGGCTACACCTTC. Residues: CASSFLPQGIEDGYTF. Drawing the rest from reference TRBV5-4 and TRBJ1-2, the complete variable domain is ETGVTQSPTHLIKTRGQQVTLRCSSQSGHNTVSWYQQALGQGPQFIFQYYREEENGRGNFPPRFSGLQFPNYSSELNVNALELDDSALYLCASSFLPQGIEDGYTFGSGTRLTVV.

The chain links TRBV6-1 to TRBJ1-1; TRBD1 is a possible D gene (6 bases). Trimming pared 4 bases from V and 4 bases from J, leaving 13 bases between. There are 14 residues in the CDR3. Germline loops: CDR1 MNHNS, CDR2 SASEGT. The CDR3 DNA follows: TGTGCCAGCAGTGCACAGGGTTTCGGCACTGAAGCTTTCTTT. Translated: CASSAQGFGTEAFF.

CDR3 loop: CASSFGQGFSEQYF. The CDR3 DNA reads as TGTGCCAGCAGCTTCGGACAGGGTTTTAGCGAGCAGTACTTC. V and J are TRBV11-2 and TRBJ2-7; 8 bases are shared with TRBD1. The germline CDR1 and CDR2 sequences are SGHAT and FQNNGV. The V and J ends lost 3 bases and 6 bases, in that order; junction bases with no gene match: 7. The CDR3 totals 14 residues.

The rearrangement joins TRBV7-2 to TRBJ2-3; D may be TRBD2 (5 bases). This CDR3 has 14 amino acids. V was pared by 1 base and J by 3 bases, with 8 bases between. Germline V gives CDR1 SGHTA, CDR2 FQGNSA. Written as DNA, the CDR3 is TGTGCCAGCAGCTTAGGGACTTTTACAGATACGCAGTATTTT. Its protein product is CASSLGTFTDTQYF.

This clone was seen more than once but under ten times. CDR3 amino acids: CASSQDRSRSETQYF. CDR3 coding DNA: TGCGCCAGCAGCCAAGATAGATCTAGATCGGAGACCCAGTACTTC. J is TRBJ2-5 and V is TRBV4-3, with D unclear. This CDR3 has 15 residues. Germline-derived CDR1 and CDR2 are LGHNA and YSLEER. V lost 0 bases to trimming and J lost 5 bases, with 13 bases between them.

The sample holds a few counts of this clone. This rearrangement joins TRBV6-5 to TRBJ1-4; D may be TRBD1 (5 bases). Germline loops: CDR1 MNHEY, CDR2 SVGAGI. The CDR3 is 15 residues long. V lost 1 base and J lost 5, with 11 bases in between. CDR3 protein: CASSYWGGRNEKLFF. The CDR3 nucleotides are TGTGCCAGCAGTTACTGGGGGGGAAGGAATGAAAAACTGTTTTTT.

This clone was found a few times. At one end the junction does not follow the germline gene, possibly because of a read error. This sample also contains other DNA sequences that code for the same CDR3. The genes are TRBV5-6 and TRBJ2-7, with D tentatively TRBD2 (7 bases). This CDR3 is built from 16 residues. The germline CDR1 and CDR2 sequences are SGHDT and YYEEEE. CDR3 sequence reads: CASSSTWGGPEGEQYF. CDR3 coding DNA: TGTGCTAGCAGCTCCACGTGGGGGGGGCCAGAAGGCGAGCAGTACTTC.

Details on this clone: At the DNA level, this CDR3 is encoded by other sequences in the same sample as well. The chain couples TRBV27 to TRBJ2-7; D perhaps matches TRBD1 (5 bases). Trimming pared 4 bases from V and 4 bases from J, leaving 11 bases between. There are 13 residues in the CDR3. CDR1 is MNHEY, CDR2 SMNVEV, per germline (reference sequence). This chain's CDR3 is CASSYRQHYEQYF. The DNA for the CDR3 is TGTGCCAGCAGTTATCGACAGCATTACGAGCAGTACTTC.

V gene TRBV6-5 combines with J gene TRBJ2-7, with 9 positions matching TRBD2. Germline V gene sequence: CDR1 MNHEY, CDR2 SVGAGI. CDR3 length: 13 residues. Trimming at V came to 5 bases and at J to 6 bases, leaving 5 bases not matched to a gene. The CDR3 sequence is CASSPSGAFEQYF. CDR3 DNA sequence: TGTGCCAGCAGTCCTAGCGGGGCGTTCGAGCAGTACTTC.

This clone has just a few counts. The chain employs TRBV7-9 and TRBJ1-4; 9 bases fit TRBD1. Germline V gene data show CDR1 as SEHNR and CDR2 as FQNEAQ (reference sequence). With 5 bases clipped from V and 15 bases from J, the junction kept 7 bases outside the gene matches. This CDR3 has 12 amino acids. The CDR3 sequence is CASSAWDRVLFF. The CDR3 DNA follows: TGTGCCAGCAGCGCCTGGGACAGGGTGTTGTTTTTT.

This chain connects TRBV28 to TRBJ2-5, with 8 nucleotides matching TRBD2. Trimming at V came to 8 bases and at J to 2 bases, leaving 16 bases not matched to a gene. Per the germline V gene, CDR1 is MDHEN and CDR2 is SYDVKM. The length of the CDR3 is 17 residues. This CDR3 reads CASSFSSSGGGQETQYF. In DNA, the CDR3 is TGTGCCAGCTCGTTTTCATCGAGCGGGGGCGGACAAGAGACCCAGTACTTC.

The chain uses TRBV29-1 and TRBJ2-1; 8 bases align to TRBD2. The germline V gene has CDR1 SQVTM and CDR2 ANQGSEA. This CDR3 spans 17 amino acids. J lost 1 base, V lost 5 bases, and 13 bases had no gene match. This CDR3 reads CSVTHREGRKSYNEQFF. CDR3 DNA sequence: TGCAGCGTTACCCACCGGGAGGGGCGAAAATCCTACAATGAGCAGTTCTTC.

This clone has only a few counts. The chain couples TRBV5-4 to TRBJ2-3; no clear D gene. Trimming cost V 1 base and J 0 bases, with 6 bases left between them. CDR3 length: 14 residues. Germline assignment: CDR1 SGHNT and CDR2 YYREEE (reference sequence). The CDR3 loop reads CASSLTVSTDTQYF. As DNA, the CDR3 is TGTGCCAGCAGCTTGACAGTCAGCACAGATACGCAGTATTTT.

This clone was recorded a few times. The chain carries TRBV9 and TRBJ2-5; 9 nucleotides align to TRBD2. Germline V gene sequence: CDR1 SGDLS, CDR2 YYNGEE. CDR3 length: 16 residues. V shed 0 bases, J shed 6 bases, and the junction held 9 bases outside the gene matches. In nucleotides, the CDR3 is TGTGCCAGCAGCGTAGGCGGGCGGGGGGGGGCAAAGACCCAGTACTTC. Residues: CASSVGGRGGAKTQYF.

As regards this clone: At one end, the junction sequence differs from germline, possibly due to a read error. V usage is TRBV20-1 and J usage is TRBJ1-2; TRBD1 agrees at 7 bases. Germline V gene data show CDR1 as DFQATT and CDR2 as SNEGSKA (reference sequence). The CDR3 totals 9 residues. DNA of the CDR3: TGCAGTGCTAGCCCCGGGACAGCCTTC. As protein: CSASPGTAF.

This clone has a handful of counts. J is TRBJ1-6 and V is TRBV5-6; D is perhaps TRBD1 (6 bases). CDR3 length equals 13 residues. In germline, CDR1 is SGHDT, CDR2 YYEEEE. The V end lost 3 bases, the J end lost 13 bases, and 14 bases lay between the germline ends. This chain's CDR3 is CASSSGQPLPLHF. As DNA, the CDR3 is TGTGCCAGCAGCTCCGGACAGCCGTTGCCCCTCCACTTT. The variable domain in full, completed from reference TRBV5-6 and TRBJ1-6, reads DAGVTQSPTHLIKTRGQQVTLRCSPKSGHDTVSWYQQALGQGPQFIFQYYEEEERQRGNFPDRFSGHQFPNYSSELNVNALLLGDSALYLCASSSGQPLPLHFGNGTRLTVT.